The TCR beta chain described here comes from a study of Ad26.COV2.S vaccination and SARS-CoV-2 variants. Treatment of the sample: around 19 received Ad26.COV2.S at low or high dose, single or two shots; about 5 received placebo; per-sample allocation not given. It was on day 63 after the first vaccine or placebo injection that samples were taken. An Ad26 vector expressing Wuhan-strain SARS-CoV-2 spike constituted the vaccine. Using immunoSEQ multiplex PCR, the repertoire was profiled, and TCRdb retains in-frame clones only, with some absent. The repertoire has 500,000 or so clones, approximately 92% of them found once; the top ten carry 2% to 3%. The CDR3 consists of 13 residues. V lost 7 bases to trimming and J lost 0 bases, with 12 bases between them. Germline V gene sequence: CDR1 SQVTM, CDR2 ANQGSEA.

The rearrangement uses TRBV29-1 and TRBJ1-1; D unclear. The clonotype was recovered from a person aged 18-65 years who received the Ad26.COV2.S COVID-19 vaccine or a placebo. The sequenced sample was peripheral blood, obtained in a trial of Ad26.COV2.S vaccine versus placebo. In DNA, the CDR3 is TGCAGCGCTGCAAAGATCATGAACACTGAAGCTTTCTTT. Translation gives CSAAKIMNTEAFF.